One sample yielded the 21 T cell receptor beta chains listed below, sequenced in a study of CD8+CD57+ T cells in acquired aplastic anemia. The TCR beta profiling, which covered VDJ combination and CDR3 sequence, was carried out using genomic DNA as the template. MiXCR, applied by TCRdb to the reads, yields one record per CDR3 protein. The data contain over 250,000 distinct CDR3 sequences, under 60% of them singletons. Whoever was chosen for sequencing had shown CD8+CD57+ cell expansion by flow cytometry. Source material: sorted CD4+, CD8+, or CD8+CD57+ T cells (not recorded which) from PBMCs. These receptors came from a human donor with aplastic anemia.

This clonotype was detected many times. The genes are TRBV29-1 and TRBJ2-1, with 9 nucleotides matching TRBD2. J was trimmed by 6 bases and V by 7 bases; bases with no gene match: 10. Germline CDR1 is SQVTM and CDR2 is ANQGSEA. The CDR3 sequence is 14 residues long. CDR3 bases: TGCAGCGCTAGAACACTAGCGGGTTTCAATGAGCAGTTCTTC. Protein product: CSARTLAGFNEQFF.

A few counts support this clonotype. The gene calls are TRBV19 and TRBJ1-1; D gene unclear. CDR3 length: 11 residues. Germline assignment: CDR1 LNHDA and CDR2 SQIVND (reference sequence). Deletions cut 7 bases from V and 3 bases from J, with 6 bases between. The CDR3 is CASMEDTEAFF. For the CDR3, the DNA is TGTGCCAGTATGGAGGACACTGAAGCTTTCTTT.

The gene calls are TRBV11-2 and TRBJ2-7, with TRBD1 as a possible D gene (6 bases). The J call may be faulty, since TRBJ2-1 better matches the DNA end. The germline gives CDR1 SGHAT, CDR2 FQNNGV. This CDR3 region has 17 residues. The CDR3 DNA reads as TGTGCCAGCAGCCCACTTGATGGATGGGGTAGGGGGAATGAGCAGTTCTTC. Its protein product is CASSPLDGWGRGNEQFF.

At least ten counts were recorded for this clonotype. The chain employs TRBV12-3 or TRBV12-4 and TRBJ1-2; D is possibly TRBD1 (6 bases). CDR3 length equals 13 residues. Trimming pared 6 bases from V and 4 bases from J, leaving 12 bases between. The CDR3 sequence is CASSPGQLYGYTF. In DNA, the CDR3 is TGTGCCAGCAGCCCAGGACAGCTCTATGGCTACACCTTC.

This clonotype occurred many times. The chain is built from TRBV11-3 and TRBJ1-2; D unclear. With 2 bases removed from V and 13 bases from J, the gap between germline ends came to 14 bases. Per germline, CDR1 SGHNT and CDR2 YENEEA. The CDR3 spans 12 residues. CDR3 protein: CASSLSVGAVTF. The CDR3 DNA reads TGTGCCAGCAGCTTATCCGTGGGCGCAGTCACCTTC.

The sample holds many counts of this clonotype. One end of the junction is discordant with germline, which a read error may explain. V is TRBV10-3 and J is TRBJ2-5; D is perhaps TRBD1 or TRBD2 (7 bases each). The CDR3 is 14 amino acids. CDR1 and CDR2 from the germline V gene are ENHRY and SYGVKD. This chain's CDR3 is CAFSRQGGQETQYF. The CDR3 nucleotides are TGTGCCTTCAGTAGACAGGGAGGGCAAGAGACCCAGTACTTC.

The chain is built from TRBV15 and TRBJ1-1; D not resolved. The CDR3 runs to 12 residues. The ends were cut back, 3 bases at V and 5 bases at J, with 7 bases in the middle. In germline, CDR1 is LNHNV, CDR2 YYDKDF (reference sequence). The CDR3 DNA reads as TGTGCCACCAGCAGGGATCGAACTGAAGCTTTCTTT. Translated, it gives CATSRDRTEAFF.

The rearrangement uses TRBV7-9 and TRBJ2-3; 12 bases line up with TRBD2. The CDR3 runs to 15 residues. After removal of 2 bases from V and 6 bases from J, the junction contained 3 bases not matched to a gene. Looked up from germline, CDR1 is SEHNR and CDR2 is FQNEAQ (reference sequence). CDR3 bases: TGTGCCAGCAGCTTATCTGGACTAGCGGGGGATACGCAGTATTTT. This gives the protein CASSLSGLAGDTQYF.

This clonotype was counted only a few times. The chain has TRBV20-1 and TRBJ2-5; the match to TRBD1 covers 7 bases. The CDR3 has 12 residues. Germline loops: CDR1 DFQATT, CDR2 SNEGSKA (reference sequence). CDR3 loop: CSADRVQETQYF. Written as DNA, the CDR3 is TGCAGCGCCGACAGGGTCCAAGAGACCCAGTACTTC.

The chain combines TRBV9 with TRBJ1-6, with unresolved D. CDR1 and CDR2 (germline): SGDLS, YYNGEE. V shed 8 bases and J shed 3 bases, with 15 bases lying between them. This CDR3 has 15 residues. The CDR3 bases are TGTGCCAGGGAGGGAAAAGCCGGCTATAATTCACCCCTCCACTTT. Its protein product is CAREGKAGYNSPLHF.

This clonotype has more than one count but fewer than ten. This sequence joins TRBV20-1 and TRBJ1-6; 8 nucleotides match TRBD1. CDR3 length: 14 residues. CDR1 is DFQATT and CDR2 is SNEGSKA in the germline V gene (reference sequence). V gave up 2 bases and J gave up 8 bases; unmatched junction bases: 5. The CDR3 reads CSARQGANDSPLHF. CDR3 DNA: TGCAGTGCTAGACAGGGGGCAAACGATTCACCCCTCCACTTT.

The chain has TRBV11-2 and TRBJ2-7; TRBD2 aligns across 7 bases. Germline-derived CDR1 and CDR2 are SGHAT and FQNNGV. J gave up 5 bases and V 5 bases, and 6 bases lay outside the gene matches. The CDR3 loop spans 13 amino acids. CDR3 in DNA: TGTGCCAGCAGCGTTGGACTAGGAAACGAGCAGTACTTC. It specifies CASSVGLGNEQYF.

This clonotype was detected many times. The CDR3 DNA is TGTGCCAGCAGACAAACTGCCGGAAACACCATATATTTT. Translating gives CASRQTAGNTIYF. J is TRBJ1-3 and V is TRBV11-2; D is ambiguous. CDR3 length: 13 residues. The germline V and J ends were trimmed by 6 bases and 4 bases, with 10 bases remaining between them. CDR1 SGHAT and CDR2 FQNNGV come from the germline V gene.

This clonotype was detected ten times or more. J is TRBJ1-2 and V is TRBV12-5; no clear D. V lost 1 base and J lost 5, with 5 bases in between. Germline V gene lookup returns CDR1 LGHNT and CDR2 FRNRAP. The CDR3 extends over 12 amino acids. DNA of the CDR3: TGTGCTAGTGGTTTGGATATGTATGGCTACACCTTC. Translating it yields CASGLDMYGYTF.

The chain combines TRBV2 with TRBJ2-5; possibly TRBD1 for D (5 bases). The CDR3 consists of 13 residues. With 5 bases removed from V and 5 bases from J, the gap between germline ends came to 12 bases. Looked up from germline, CDR1 is SNHLY and CDR2 is FYNNEI. The CDR3 region is CASSRGRDETQYF. CDR3 nucleotides: TGTGCCAGCAGTAGGGGCAGGGATGAGACCCAGTACTTC.

In the case of this clonotype: The conserved phenylalanine or tryptophan normally closing the CDR3 is absent here, so this likely arose from a read error. The chain recombines TRBV12-3 or TRBV12-4 with TRBJ2-7; 9 bases are shared with TRBD1. This CDR3 region has 17 residues. After removal of 4 bases from V and 4 bases from J, the junction contained 14 bases not matched to a gene. CDR3 nucleotides: TGTGCCAGCAGTTCTATAGGGACCGGGACAGGGTCTTACGAGCAGTACCTC. It yields the protein CASSSIGTGTGSYEQYL.

This clonotype was found many times. This chain links TRBV29-1 with TRBJ2-5; tentatively, D is TRBD1 or TRBD2 (6 bases each). Germline assignment: CDR1 SQVTM and CDR2 ANQGSEA. Between the trimmed V and J ends, which lost 2 bases and 5 bases, there was a span of 15 bases. The CDR3 sequence is 14 residues long. CDR3 nucleotide sequence: TGCAGCGTTGAAAGGGTATGGGGGGCTGAGACCCAGTACTTC. It translates to CSVERVWGAETQYF.

This clonotype was picked up many times. This chain uses TRBV5-1 with TRBJ1-5; D is unclear. This CDR3 is built from 14 residues. The V end was cut by 0 bases, the J end by 4 bases, with 8 bases between. The germline gives CDR1 SGHRS, CDR2 YFSETQ. CDR3 bases: TGCGCCAGCAGCTTGGCCGGGCAGAATCAGCCCCAGCATTTT. Amino acids: CASSLAGQNQPQHF.

In its sample, this clonotype was seen many times. The chain couples TRBV6-1 to TRBJ2-7; perhaps TRBD1 as D (5 bases). Germline V CDR1 and CDR2: MNHNS, SASEGT. This CDR3 has 14 residues. Trimming removed 3 bases at V and 3 bases at J, with 12 bases between. CDR3 bases: TGTGCCAGCAGTGACAGGGTAATGGGCTACGAGCAGTACTTC. Protein sequence: CASSDRVMGYEQYF.

The rearrangement uses TRBV7-2 and TRBJ1-2; D is perhaps TRBD1 (5 bases). This CDR3 spans 13 amino acids. V dropped 4 bases and J dropped 1 base, with 7 bases sitting between them. CDR1 SGHTA and CDR2 FQGNSA come from the germline V gene. For the CDR3, the DNA is TGTGCCAGCAGCTCACAGGTTAACTATGGCTACACCTTC. It specifies CASSSQVNYGYTF.

In this sample, this clonotype turned up many times. This chain connects TRBV19 to TRBJ1-6; 7 bases are shared with TRBD1. The V gene's germline CDR1 is LNHDA and CDR2 SQIVND (reference sequence). The CDR3 spans 14 residues. V lost 5 bases to trimming and J lost 7 bases; unmatched junction nucleotides: 5. The CDR3 nucleotides read TGTGCCAGTAGTGAGACAGGGCTAAATTCACCCCTCCACTTT. This translates into CASSETGLNSPLHF.